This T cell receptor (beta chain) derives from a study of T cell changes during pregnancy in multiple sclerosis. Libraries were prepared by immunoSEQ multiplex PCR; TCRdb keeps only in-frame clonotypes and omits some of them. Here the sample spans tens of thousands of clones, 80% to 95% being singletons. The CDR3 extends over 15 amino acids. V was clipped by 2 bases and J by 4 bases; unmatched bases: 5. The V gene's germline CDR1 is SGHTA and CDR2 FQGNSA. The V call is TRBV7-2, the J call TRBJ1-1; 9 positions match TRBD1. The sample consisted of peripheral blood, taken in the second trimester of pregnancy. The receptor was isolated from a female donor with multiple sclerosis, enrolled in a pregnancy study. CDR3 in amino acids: CASSLWTGAGTEAFF. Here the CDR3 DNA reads TGTGCCAGCAGCTTATGGACAGGGGCAGGCACTGAAGCTTTCTTT.